The sequence of this T cell receptor (beta chain) was determined in a study of cytomegalovirus exposure and HLA in healthy donors. General study points: Sequencing likely caused a cluster of highly shared sequence variants. Later analysis showed most CMV-associated TCR beta chains appearing HLA-restricted. Across donors, presence/absence analyses took sequencing depth to be roughly uniform.

Healthy bone marrow donors made up the donors. Primers for the PCR totalled 60 Vbeta and 13 Jbeta. Measured with immunoSEQ multiplex PCR; TCRdb has only the in-frame clones, and not every one. The sample has about 55,000 clones; approximately 71% are singletons. Details on this clone: Its antigen is still unknown.

The germline gives CDR1 SEHNR, CDR2 FQNEAQ (reference sequence). Trimming took 1 base from V and 2 from J; bases not matched to a gene: 4. The CDR3 consists of 15 residues. The TCR originated in a man aged 35 to 55 in good health and CMV-seropositive. The chain recombines TRBV7-9 with TRBJ2-5, with TRBD1 identical over 7 bases. The sequenced sample consisted of PBMCs. Here the CDR3 reads CASSLEGQVQETQYF. The CDR3 bases are TGTGCCAGCAGCTTAGAAGGACAGGTTCAAGAGACCCAGTACTTC.